Shown below are 10 T cell receptor beta chains from a single sample sequenced in a study of blood T cell repertoires in COVID-19 (dated by TCRdb to 2020 to 2022). The library was produced with the immunoSEQ multiplex PCR assay. The clones in this table, taken by TCRdb from immuneACCESS, are in-frame only. Not every clone is retained; where verified, under half of the shortfall comes from an unresolved V gene, and the cause of the rest is unknown. The sample profile shows tens of thousands of clones; 84% of them were found once. The top ten constitute roughly 4% of the sample. Sample: peripheral blood. All receptors derive from a man aged 45-60 years with acute or convalescent COVID-19.

This sequence joins TRBV3-1 (or the pseudogene TRBV3-2) and TRBJ2-2; D is unresolved. Germline loops: CDR1 LGHDT, CDR2 YNNKEL (reference sequence). Trimming left V 3 bases short and J 7 bases short, with 3 bases between. The CDR3 has 11 residues. The CDR3 loop is CASSHGGELFF. CDR3 sequence (DNA): TGTGCCAGCAGCCACGGCGGGGAGCTGTTTTTT.

J is TRBJ1-2 and V is TRBV5-4; 9 bases match TRBD1. The V segment lost 4 bases and the J segment 6 bases; nucleotides outside the gene matches: 4. Germline V gene lookup returns CDR1 SGHNT and CDR2 YYREEE (reference sequence). The CDR3 extends over 13 amino acids. This chain's CDR3 is CASSLTGGNGYTF. As DNA, the CDR3 is TGTGCCAGCAGCCTTACAGGGGGCAATGGCTACACCTTC.

The chain recombines TRBV28 with TRBJ2-3, with 11 bases identical to TRBD2. After removal of 5 bases from V and 1 base from J, the junction contained 5 bases not matched to a gene. Germline CDR1 is MDHEN and CDR2 is SYDVKM. The CDR3 covers 16 residues. The CDR3, as DNA: TGTGCCAGCAGTCCACCGGGACTAGCGGGCACAGATACGCAGTATTTT. Amino acids: CASSPPGLAGTDTQYF.

The V call is TRBV6-5, the J call TRBJ1-6; a weak D match, TRBD1 (5 bases). The V gene's germline CDR1 is MNHEY and CDR2 SVGAGI. The CDR3 consists of 14 residues. Trimming removed 4 bases at V and 2 bases at J, with 6 bases between. The CDR3 sequence is CASSLTAYNSPLHF. In nucleotides, the CDR3 is TGTGCCAGCAGTTTGACAGCCTATAATTCACCCCTCCACTTT.

The chain couples TRBV9 to TRBJ2-5, with 7 positions matching TRBD1. Per the germline V gene, CDR1 is SGDLS and CDR2 is YYNGEE. This CDR3 is 15 amino acids long. Trimming at V came to 0 bases and at J to 2 bases, leaving 4 bases not matched to a gene. CDR3 DNA: TGTGCCAGCAGCGTAGACCTGACAGGGCAAGAGACCCAGTACTTC. This gives the protein CASSVDLTGQETQYF.

The chain uses TRBV6-5 and TRBJ1-3; D might be TRBD1 (5 bases). CDR1 and CDR2 (germline): MNHEY, SVGAGI. The CDR3 sequence is 14 residues long. Trimming left V 10 bases short and J 1 base short, with 14 bases between. In DNA, the CDR3 is TGTGCCACATTATCAGGGTTTTCTGGAAACACCATATATTTT. This encodes CATLSGFSGNTIYF.

The rearrangement joins TRBV6-6 to TRBJ1-2; 8 bases fit TRBD1. The germline CDR1 and CDR2 sequences are MNHNY and SVGAGI (reference sequence). CDR3 length: 14 amino acids. The junction had 5 bases not matched to a gene; V was cut back by 6 bases and J by 2 bases. The CDR3 here is CASRIGQGNYGYTF. The CDR3 DNA is TGTGCCAGCAGGATAGGACAGGGCAACTATGGCTACACCTTC.

This clone was seen many times. The chain links TRBV2 to TRBJ2-3, with TRBD1 as a possible D gene (5 bases). The CDR3 sequence is 12 residues long. V lost 3 bases and J 4 bases, leaving 5 bases between the germline ends. Per the germline V gene, CDR1 is SNHLY and CDR2 is FYNNEI. The DNA for the CDR3 is TGTGCCAGCAGTGACAGGGCAGATACGCAGTATTTT. Its protein is CASSDRADTQYF.

The rearrangement links TRBV6-2 or TRBV6-3 to TRBJ1-1; TRBD1 matches at 8 bases. Trimming at V came to 2 bases and at J to 8 bases, leaving 7 bases not matched to a gene. The germline gives CDR1 MNHEY, CDR2 SVGEGT. The CDR3 is 14 amino acids. DNA of the CDR3: TGTGCCAGCAGTTACAGGGACAGGACACGCGAAGCTTTCTTT. Protein sequence: CASSYRDRTREAFF.

This chain connects TRBV7-2 to TRBJ1-6; possibly TRBD1 for D (5 bases). CDR1 and CDR2 from the germline V gene are SGHTA and FQGNSA. Trimming removed 0 bases at V and 2 bases at J, with 8 bases between. This CDR3 has 16 amino acids. The CDR3 spells CASSLAGGAYNSPLHF. In nucleotides, the CDR3 is TGTGCCAGCAGCTTAGCCGGGGGAGCCTATAATTCACCCCTCCACTTT.